This T cell receptor beta chain comes out of a study of shared clonotypes between healthy human individuals. The CDR3 totals 15 residues. The V gene's germline CDR1 is MNHEY and CDR2 SVGAGI. The V gene end was trimmed by 6 bases and the J gene end by 0 bases; junction bases not matched to a gene: 4. Produced via immunoSEQ multiplex PCR; TCRdb's table is partial and in-frame only. The sample contains under 1,100,000 clones, 78% of which appear only once. V gene TRBV6-5 combines with J gene TRBJ2-5; 10 nucleotides align to TRBD2. The source is a man younger than 35 in good health. Some clones in this sample may be carry-over from other donors' samples. Source material: memory CD4+ T cells from PBMCs. Subset here: CD45RA-negative fraction. CDR3 sequence: CASRRTSGYQETQYF. In DNA, the CDR3 is TGTGCCAGCAGGCGGACTAGCGGTTACCAAGAGACCCAGTACTTC.